This TCR beta chain appears in the sequencing data of a study of shared clonotypes between healthy human individuals. Turning to the study itself: Donor ages ranged 18 to 49 years: a couple of women, a few men.

V was cut by 4 bases and J by 6 bases, with 9 bases left in between. CDR1 and CDR2 from the germline V gene are SGDLS and YYNGEE. The CDR3 sequence is 12 residues long. Each subset's genomic DNA was split evenly across several immunoSEQ plates. Original processing methods: In the immunoSEQ data, sequences were junction-only and lacked quality scores, so filtering differed. TCRdb's copy holds only in-frame clones and misses some; the assay was immunoSEQ multiplex PCR. V, J and clone size are those of that table, while D and trimming were read from the DNA. The table has about 480,000 clones, roughly 79% seen once.

The chain couples TRBV9 to TRBJ2-3; D is perhaps TRBD2 (5 bases). This sequence was found in a woman between 40 and 55 years old in good health. Some clones in this sample may be carry-over from other donors' samples. The sample was PBMCs. CDR3: CASSPRRDTQYF. The DNA for the CDR3 is TGTGCCAGCAGCCCCCGGAGGGATACGCAGTATTTT.